Each of the 4 T cell receptor beta chains below was sequenced from the same sample in a study of T cells in Graves' hyperthyroidism and ophthalmopathy (dated by TCRdb to about 2019). The library came from multiplex PCR. Sequencing used an Illumina HiSeq 2000. TCR beta CDR3 regions were amplified from RNA transcripts. The TCR CDR3 was subjected to a first round of RT-PCR using the HTBI primer set and the Qiagen OneStep RT-PCR kit. Starting from the raw public reads, TCRdb applied fastp trimming at Q25, assembled clones with MiXCR and retained in-frame beta chains. Each entry is one CDR3 protein sequence, shown with its most common DNA and genes. The sample table records 370,000 or so distinct CDR3 sequences; 15% to 18% of these occur just once. The ten largest account for about 30% of the sample. Sequenced input: blood. The receptors come from a woman aged 18-29 years with Graves' hyperthyroidism that later progressed to Graves' ophthalmopathy.

In this sample, this clonotype turned up many times. V and J are TRBV30 and TRBJ1-2, with unresolved D. Germline-derived CDR1 and CDR2 are GTSNPN and SVGIG (reference sequence). The CDR3 has 13 residues. Trimming removed 3 bases from V and 1 base from J, with 9 bases in between. The DNA of the CDR3 is TGTGCCTGGAGAAACAATTATAACTATGGCTACACCTTC. This sequence encodes CAWRNNYNYGYTF.

This clonotype was detected many times. This chain joins TRBV5-5 and TRBJ2-2; D remains unclear. The CDR3 is 15 amino acids. In germline, CDR1 is SGHKS, CDR2 YYEKEE (reference sequence). V was cut by 7 bases and J by 0 bases, with 13 bases left in between. The CDR3 bases are TGTGCCAGCTTAGCCCTTTCAGCGAACACCGGGGAGCTGTTTTTT. This translates into CASLALSANTGELFF.

The chain carries TRBV20-1 and TRBJ1-4; a possible D gene is TRBD1 (6 bases). Trimming shortened V by 6 bases and J by 6 bases, and 17 bases separated the two germline ends. Germline V lookup: CDR1 DFQATT, CDR2 SNEGSKA (reference sequence). The CDR3 is 14 residues long. CDR3 residues: CSARRGGRDEKLFF. The CDR3 nucleotides are TGCAGTGCCCGGCGGGGGGGGCGGGATGAAAAACTGTTTTTT.

This clonotype was counted many times. This rearrangement joins TRBV30 to TRBJ2-1; TRBD2 is a possible D gene (5 bases). The V gene lost 0 bases and the J gene lost 11 bases, with 14 bases spanning the gap. Germline loops: CDR1 GTSNPN, CDR2 SVGIG (reference sequence). The length of the CDR3 is 13 residues. CDR3 DNA sequence: TGTGCCTGGAGTGTATCGCGAAACGGGAAGCAGTTCTTC. It translates to CAWSVSRNGKQFF. The variable domain in full, completed from reference TRBV30 and TRBJ2-1, reads SQTIHQWPATLVQPVGSPLSLECTVEGTSNPNLYWYRQAAGRGLQLLFYSVGIGQISSEVPQNLSASRPQDRQFILSSKKLLLSDSGFYLCAWSVSRNGKQFFGPGTRLTVL.